These 29 T cell receptor beta chains came from one sample sequenced in a study of T cell repertoires in cytomegalovirus infection. TCRdb redid the calling of the reads with MiXCR, one entry per CDR3 protein. The sample lists approximately 250,000 distinct CDR3 sequences, around 6.6% occurring once. Sequences were obtained from PBMCs. These receptor sequences come from a human donor in good health (CMV status not recorded). Some clones in this sample may be carry-over from other donors' samples.

This clonotype has at least ten counts. The chain couples TRBV30 to TRBJ1-1; D is undetermined. This CDR3 spans 14 amino acids. Looked up from germline, CDR1 is GTSNPN and CDR2 is SVGIG (reference sequence). V was clipped by 4 bases and J by 0 bases, with 12 bases between them. The CDR3 reads CAWTSGSMNTEAFF. Here the CDR3 DNA reads TGTGCCTGGACCTCGGGCAGTATGAACACTGAAGCTTTCTTT.

This clonotype has ten or more counts. The chain employs TRBV12-3 or TRBV12-4 and TRBJ1-6; D is ambiguous. The CDR3 loop spans 12 amino acids. V was pared by 6 bases and J by 6 bases, with 6 bases between. The CDR3 loop is CASSRANSPLHF. The CDR3, as DNA: TGTGCCAGCAGCCGTGCTAATTCACCCCTCCACTTT.

This sequence joins TRBV29-1 and TRBJ1-2, with D uncertain. Germline V gene sequence: CDR1 SQVTM, CDR2 ANQGSEA. The CDR3 length is 15 residues. The CDR3 loop reads CSARKFEGMNYGYTF. CDR3 DNA: TGCAGTGCACGCAAGTTTGAGGGAATGAACTATGGCTACACCTTC.

This clonotype was recorded many times. The gene calls are TRBV6-1 and TRBJ2-5; 7 nucleotides agree with TRBD2. The CDR3 extends over 14 amino acids. Germline V gene sequence: CDR1 MNHNS, CDR2 SASEGT. V was pared by 7 bases and J by 3 bases, with 8 bases of the junction left unmatched. CDR3 protein: CASTPGGGKETQYF. CDR3 DNA: TGTGCCAGCACCCCCGGCGGGGGAAAAGAGACCCAGTACTTC.

This clonotype showed up many times. The rearrangement joins TRBV2 to TRBJ2-1, with D possibly matching TRBD1 (5 bases). CDR1 and CDR2 (germline): SNHLY, FYNNEI. This CDR3 spans 14 amino acids. Trimming removed 6 bases at V and 7 bases at J, with 16 bases between. The CDR3 DNA is TGTGCCAGCAGACGGAAACGAGACAGTAATGAGCAGTTCTTC. It translates to CASRRKRDSNEQFF.

This clonotype was seen many times. This chain links TRBV7-2 with TRBJ2-7, with 9 bases that match TRBD2. J gave up 0 bases and V 1 base, and 4 bases lay outside the gene matches. The CDR3 is made up of 16 amino acids. Germline lookup yields CDR1 SGHTA and CDR2 FQGNSA. The CDR3 spells CASSLESTSGSYEQYF. The DNA for the CDR3 is TGTGCCAGCAGCTTAGAATCGACTAGCGGCTCCTACGAGCAGTACTTC.

The table lists this clonotype with many counts. The gene calls are TRBV7-2 and TRBJ2-3, with D unresolved. CDR3 length: 15 amino acids. V dropped 8 bases and J dropped 2 bases, with 17 bases sitting between them. Germline V gene sequence: CDR1 SGHTA, CDR2 FQGNSA. In nucleotides, the CDR3 is TGTGCCAGCGGGTTCTACCCCTCTAACACAGATACGCAGTATTTT. Translating it yields CASGFYPSNTDTQYF. The full variable domain, rest sourced from reference TRBV7-2 and TRBJ2-3, is GAGVSQSPSNKVTEKGKDVELRCDPISGHTALYWYRQSLGQGLEFLIYFQGNSAPDKSGLPSDRFSAERTGGSVSTLTIQRTQQEDSAVYLCASGFYPSNTDTQYFGPGTRLTVL.

This clonotype was seen at least ten times. This chain's CDR3 is CASSLRRPMGGETQYF. CDR3 in DNA: TGTGCCAGCAGTTTGAGGCGACCCATGGGAGGAGAGACCCAGTACTTC. The chain couples TRBV28 to TRBJ2-5; tentative D call: TRBD2 (6 bases). V was clipped by 3 bases and J by 4 bases, with 18 bases between them. The CDR3 is 16 amino acids. Germline V gene lookup returns CDR1 MDHEN and CDR2 SYDVKM.

This clonotype was seen many times. The V and J genes are TRBV25-1 and TRBJ1-6, with a tentative D call TRBD1 (5 bases). Germline-derived CDR1 and CDR2 are MGHDK and SYGVNS. Deletions cut 6 bases from V and 8 bases from J, with 8 bases between. This CDR3 is built from 12 residues. In DNA, the CDR3 is TGTGCCAGCAGAATCAGGGATTCACCCCTCCACTTT. Amino acid sequence: CASRIRDSPLHF.

The chain employs TRBV20-1 and TRBJ2-3, with a possible D match to TRBD2 (6 bases). V was trimmed by 0 bases and J by 4 bases, leaving 14 bases between them. In germline, CDR1 is DFQATT, CDR2 SNEGSKA (reference sequence). The CDR3 loop spans 15 amino acids. This CDR3 is CSARDVRGRADTQYF. The CDR3 DNA is TGCAGTGCTAGAGATGTGCGGGGTCGCGCAGATACGCAGTATTTT.

This clonotype was detected only a few times. The chain employs TRBV2 and TRBJ1-1, with TRBD1 matching over 8 bases. The CDR3 loop spans 14 amino acids. After removal of 8 bases from V and 1 base from J, the junction contained 6 bases not matched to a gene. The germline CDR1 and CDR2 sequences are SNHLY and FYNNEI. The CDR3 DNA reads TGTGCCAGCCGCGAGACAGGGGAGAACACTGAAGCTTTCTTT. Its protein product is CASRETGENTEAFF.

Many counts were recorded for this clonotype. The chain is built from TRBV29-1 and TRBJ1-1; D unresolved. CDR3 length: 12 residues. V was clipped by 7 bases and J by 6 bases, with 15 bases between them. Germline-derived CDR1 and CDR2 are SQVTM and ANQGSEA. CDR3 in amino acids: CSATSPGSEAFF. CDR3 sequence (DNA): TGCAGCGCCACAAGCCCGGGGTCTGAAGCTTTCTTT.

This clonotype was picked up a small number of times. The chain employs TRBV29-1 and TRBJ1-1, with TRBD1 identical over 7 bases. CDR1 is SQVTM and CDR2 is ANQGSEA in the germline V gene. The CDR3 has 12 amino acids. V shed 6 bases and J 7 bases; nucleotides not matched to a gene: 8. The CDR3, as DNA: TGCAGCGTCGGACAGGTCTCGCGTGAAGCTTTCTTT. Residues: CSVGQVSREAFF.

This clonotype was counted many times. The chain recombines TRBV7-9 with TRBJ2-3; TRBD2 is a possible D gene (6 bases). Deletions cut 4 bases from V and 1 base from J, with 9 bases between. The CDR3 is 14 residues long. Germline V CDR1 and CDR2: SEHNR, FQNEAQ (reference sequence). The CDR3 bases are TGTGCCAGCAGCTCTTCTAGCGGCACAGATACGCAGTATTTT. Its translation: CASSSSSGTDTQYF.

This clonotype showed up many times. V and J are TRBV6-1 and TRBJ1-3, with a tentative D call TRBD1 (5 bases). V was shortened by 6 bases and J by 3 bases, with 15 bases between the two germline ends. Germline V gene data show CDR1 as MNHNS and CDR2 as SASEGT. The CDR3 length is 15 residues. In nucleotides, the CDR3 is TGTGCCAGCAGCCGTTACGCAGGGAATGGAAACACCATATATTTT. This gives the protein CASSRYAGNGNTIYF.

Remarks on this clonotype: This may come from a read error, since a much larger clone is one base off. The V call is TRBV10-3, the J call TRBJ1-6; 7 bases fit TRBD1. CDR1 is ENHRY, CDR2 SYGVKD, per germline. Trimming at V came to 10 bases and at J to 10 bases, leaving 13 bases not matched to a gene. This CDR3 has 14 amino acids. The CDR3 loop reads CATRPDRSGSPLHF. CDR3 nucleotides: TGTGCCACCAGGCCGGACAGGTCGGGCTCACCCCTCCACTTT.

This clonotype was recorded at least ten times. V gene TRBV29-1 combines with J gene TRBJ1-1, with D tentatively TRBD1 (5 bases). Trimming left V 3 bases short and J 7 bases short, with 18 bases between. Germline CDR1 SQVTM, CDR2 ANQGSEA. The CDR3 totals 14 residues. The CDR3 sequence: CSVDQTARMIEAFF. The CDR3 nucleotides read TGCAGCGTTGACCAGACAGCGAGGATGATTGAAGCTTTCTTT. The complete variable domain, with remaining parts taken from reference TRBV29-1 and TRBJ1-1, reads SAVISQKPSRDICQRGTSLTIQCQVDSQVTMMFWYRQQPGQSLTLIATANQGSEATYESGFVIDKFPISRPNLTFSTLTVSNMSPEDSSIYLCSVDQTARMIEAFFGQGTRLTVV.

This chain connects TRBV27 to TRBJ1-2; tentative D call: TRBD1 (6 bases). Looked up from germline, CDR1 is MNHEY and CDR2 is SMNVEV (reference sequence). The V end was cut by 4 bases, the J end by 8 bases, with 20 bases between. The CDR3 totals 15 residues. The CDR3 nucleotides read TGTGCCAGCAGTTCGTCGGGGGGGGCTCCGCGGGGCTACACCTTC. This gives the protein CASSSSGGAPRGYTF.

This clonotype appeared many times. The rearrangement uses TRBV20-1 and TRBJ1-3; 7 nucleotides match TRBD1. V was clipped by 5 bases and J by 4 bases; unmatched bases: 5. Germline V gene sequence: CDR1 DFQATT, CDR2 SNEGSKA (reference sequence). This CDR3 spans 13 amino acids. The CDR3 DNA reads as TGCAGTGCTCACGACAGGGTGGGAAACACCATATATTTT. Its protein is CSAHDRVGNTIYF.

A few counts support this clonotype. This chain links TRBV27 with TRBJ2-1; D is unresolved. From germline, CDR1 is MNHEY and CDR2 SMNVEV (reference sequence). V was trimmed by 8 bases and J by 5 bases, leaving 10 bases between them. The CDR3 totals 12 residues. The CDR3 DNA reads TGTGCCAGCCGGAAGGTAAACAATGAGCAGTTCTTC. Translating it yields CASRKVNNEQFF.

Ten or more counts support this clonotype. V gene TRBV7-8 combines with J gene TRBJ1-6, with D perhaps TRBD1 (6 bases). CDR1 and CDR2 (germline): SGHVS, FQNEAQ. With 5 bases removed from V and 0 bases from J, the gap between germline ends came to 14 bases. This CDR3 is built from 17 residues. The CDR3 loop is CASSPTRGYSYNSPLHF. The CDR3 DNA sequence: TGTGCCAGCAGCCCGACCAGGGGATACTCCTATAATTCACCCCTCCACTTT.

This clonotype was seen at least ten times. J is TRBJ2-2 and V is TRBV2; TRBD2 is a possible D gene (5 bases). Germline CDR1 and CDR2: SNHLY and FYNNEI. V lost 7 bases to trimming and J lost 6 bases, with 12 bases between them. The CDR3 is 13 residues long. For the CDR3, the DNA is TGTGCCAGCACCCCCAAGGACTCCGGGGAGCTGTTTTTT. Translated, it gives CASTPKDSGELFF. Variable domain in full (rest from reference TRBV2 and TRBJ2-2): EPEVTQTPSHQVTQMGQEVILRCVPISNHLYFYWYRQILGQKVEFLVSFYNNEISEKSEIFDDQFSVERPDGSNFTLKIRSTKLEDSAMYFCASTPKDSGELFFGEGSRLTVL.

This clonotype has ten or more counts. The J gene is TRBJ2-2, the V gene TRBV7-2, with a possible D match to TRBD1 (5 bases). CDR1 and CDR2 (germline): SGHTA, FQGNSA. This CDR3 spans 15 amino acids. V was clipped by 4 bases and J by 1 base, with 10 bases between them. Here the CDR3 DNA reads TGTGCCAGCAGCTGGACACGAAGGAACACCGGGGAGCTGTTTTTT. It translates to CASSWTRRNTGELFF.

This clonotype was observed at least ten times. This sequence joins TRBV6-1 and TRBJ2-7; D unresolved. Trimming stripped 8 bases from V and 2 bases from J, with 7 bases between. Per germline, CDR1 MNHNS and CDR2 SASEGT. This CDR3 has 11 amino acids. CDR3 sequence (DNA): TGTGCCAGCCAGGTAACCTACGAGCAGTACTTC. Residues: CASQVTYEQYF.

The chain combines TRBV29-1 with TRBJ1-2, with 8 positions matching TRBD1. The V gene's germline CDR1 is SQVTM and CDR2 ANQGSEA. Trimming cost V 6 bases and J 8 bases; bases outside gene matches: 11. This CDR3 has 13 residues. Written as DNA, the CDR3 is TGCAGCGTAAGGACAGGGACGCTGTCAGGCTACACCTTC. Translating it yields CSVRTGTLSGYTF.

This clonotype showed up many times. The chain is built from TRBV7-8 and TRBJ1-1, with D possibly matching TRBD1 (5 bases). This CDR3 has 15 amino acids. The germline gives CDR1 SGHVS, CDR2 FQNEAQ. Trimming pared 1 base from V and 5 bases from J, leaving 14 bases between. The CDR3 bases are TGTGCCAGCAGCTTAGGTATACAGGCGAGGACTGAAGCTTTCTTT. The encoded protein is CASSLGIQARTEAFF.

Many counts were recorded for this clonotype. The chain recombines TRBV5-1 with TRBJ2-2; 7 bases align to TRBD2. Germline-derived CDR1 and CDR2 are SGHRS and YFSETQ. CDR3 length: 17 amino acids. Germline trimming cut 1 base from V and 0 bases from J; bases unmatched to any gene: 6. CDR3 loop: CASSLWAGTTNTGELFF. The CDR3 nucleotides are TGCGCCAGCAGCTTGTGGGCCGGGACTACGAACACCGGGGAGCTGTTTTTT.

This clonotype was counted many times. The V gene is TRBV19, the J gene TRBJ1-2; D remains ambiguous. Trimming removed 6 bases at V and 5 bases at J, with 13 bases between. Germline assignment: CDR1 LNHDA and CDR2 SQIVND (reference sequence). This CDR3 is built from 13 residues. CDR3 nucleotides: TGTGCCAGTAGGGATTCCGGGAAATATGGCTACACCTTC. Its protein is CASRDSGKYGYTF. The full variable domain, with the rest looked up from reference TRBV19 and TRBJ1-2, is DGGITQSPKYLFRKEGQNVTLSCEQNLNHDAMYWYRQDPGQGLRLIYYSQIVNDFQKGDIAEGYSVSREKKESFPLTVTSAQKNPTAFYLCASRDSGKYGYTFGSGTRLTVV.

This clonotype was detected ten times or more. V gene TRBV28 combines with J gene TRBJ1-2; D is possibly TRBD1 (6 bases). This CDR3 has 14 amino acids. Germline-derived CDR1 and CDR2 are MDHEN and SYDVKM. Trimming removed 1 base from V and 8 bases from J, with 14 bases in between. CDR3 residues: CASSLSGATGGYTF. CDR3 in DNA: TGTGCCAGCAGTTTATCAGGGGCCACGGGAGGCTACACCTTC.